This T cell receptor (beta chain) was obtained from a study of cytomegalovirus exposure and HLA in healthy donors. Study context: The same platform was used for the 110 or so validation repertoires and the roughly 680 first-cohort repertoires, a later analysis reported.

Clones were read by immunoSEQ multiplex PCR, and TCRdb kept only the in-frame ones, dropping some. Of 150,000 to 200,000 clones listed, approximately 86% are singletons. With regard to this clone: Its cognate antigen is unknown.

General study results and limits: In vitro checks showed that a few CMV-associated chains really do target CMV antigens. Investigators reported 150 to 200 TCR beta chains as tied to cytomegalovirus.

Germline V gene sequence: CDR1 SGHNT, CDR2 YYREEE (reference sequence). Unmatched junction bases numbered 9, after V lost 1 base and J lost 3 bases. The CDR3 runs 16 residues. The TCR was taken from a young woman in good health and CMV-seronegative. This chain links TRBV5-4 with TRBJ1-2, with 7 bases fitting TRBD1. The specimen sequenced was PBMCs. The CDR3 reads CASSLRRGALHYGYTF. CDR3 DNA: TGTGCCAGCAGCTTGCGCAGGGGGGCCTTGCACTATGGCTACACCTTC. Variable domain in full (rest from reference TRBV5-4 and TRBJ1-2): ETGVTQSPTHLIKTRGQQVTLRCSSQSGHNTVSWYQQALGQGPQFIFQYYREEENGRGNFPPRFSGLQFPNYSSELNVNALELDDSALYLCASSLRRGALHYGYTFGSGTRLTVV.